This T cell receptor (beta chain) was documented in a study of blood T cell repertoires in COVID-19. Background on the study: The United States, Italy and Spain were the sources of the acute and convalescent COVID-19 samples.

J lost 7 bases, V lost 4 bases, and 10 bases had no gene match. Germline assignment: CDR1 KGHDR and CDR2 SFDVKD. The CDR3 extends over 16 amino acids. Sequencing used immunoSEQ multiplex PCR; TCRdb keeps in-frame clones, though not all of them. The sample yields 210,000 or so clones, about 84% seen once. Sequenced: peripheral blood. This rearrangement joins TRBV24-1 to TRBJ2-3, with 10 bases matching TRBD2. The TCR was taken from an elderly woman with COVID-19, enrolled during active disease. The CDR3 DNA reads TGTGCCACCAGTGACAGACTAGCGGGCGGGATAAATACGCAGTATTTT. Its protein product is CATSDRLAGGINTQYF.